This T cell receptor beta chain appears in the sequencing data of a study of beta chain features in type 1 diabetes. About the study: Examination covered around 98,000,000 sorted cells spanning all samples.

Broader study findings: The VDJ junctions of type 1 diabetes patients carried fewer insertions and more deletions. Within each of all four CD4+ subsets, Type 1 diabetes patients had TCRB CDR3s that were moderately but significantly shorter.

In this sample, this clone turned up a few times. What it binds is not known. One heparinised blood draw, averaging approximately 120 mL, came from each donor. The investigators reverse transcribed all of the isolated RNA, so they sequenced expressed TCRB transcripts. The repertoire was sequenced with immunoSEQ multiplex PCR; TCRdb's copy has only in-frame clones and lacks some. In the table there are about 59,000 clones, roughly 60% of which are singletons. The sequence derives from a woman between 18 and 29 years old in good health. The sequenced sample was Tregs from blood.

CDR3 sequence: CASSSRGTSTDTQYF. In DNA form, the CDR3 reads TGTGCCAGTAGTTCGCGGGGAACTAGCACAGATACGCAGTATTTT. V gene TRBV19 combines with J gene TRBJ2-3, with D possibly being TRBD2 (6 bases). There are 15 residues in the CDR3. The V and J ends lost 5 bases and 0 bases respectively, with 12 bases between them. CDR1 is LNHDA, CDR2 SQIVND, per germline (reference sequence). Full variable domain (missing parts from reference TRBV19 and TRBJ2-3): DGGITQSPKYLFRKEGQNVTLSCEQNLNHDAMYWYRQDPGQGLRLIYYSQIVNDFQKGDIAEGYSVSREKKESFPLTVTSAQKNPTAFYLCASSSRGTSTDTQYFGPGTRLTVL.